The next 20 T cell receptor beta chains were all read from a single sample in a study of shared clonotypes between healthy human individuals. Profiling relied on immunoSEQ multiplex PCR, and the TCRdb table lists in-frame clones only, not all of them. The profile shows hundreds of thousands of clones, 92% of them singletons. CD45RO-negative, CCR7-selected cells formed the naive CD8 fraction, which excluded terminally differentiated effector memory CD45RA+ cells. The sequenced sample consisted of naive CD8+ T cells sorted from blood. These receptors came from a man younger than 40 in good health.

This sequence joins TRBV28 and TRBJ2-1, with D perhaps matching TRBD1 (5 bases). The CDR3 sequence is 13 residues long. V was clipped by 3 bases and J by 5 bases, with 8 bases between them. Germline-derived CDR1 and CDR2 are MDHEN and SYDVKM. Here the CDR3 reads CASSFPDNNEQFF. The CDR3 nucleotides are TGTGCCAGCAGTTTTCCGGACAACAATGAGCAGTTCTTC.

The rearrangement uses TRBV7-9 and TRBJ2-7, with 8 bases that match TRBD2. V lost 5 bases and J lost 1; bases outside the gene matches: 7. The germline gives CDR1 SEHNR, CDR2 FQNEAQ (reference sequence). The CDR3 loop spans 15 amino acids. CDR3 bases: TGTGCCAGCAGCCCCGCGGCGGGAGGTTCCTACGAGCAGTACTTC. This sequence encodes CASSPAAGGSYEQYF.

The CDR3 region has the DNA TGTGCCAGCAGCCCAGACTGGAGCTCCTACAATGAGCAGTTCTTC. Amino acid sequence: CASSPDWSSYNEQFF. The V gene is TRBV27, the J gene TRBJ2-1; no reliable D call. CDR3 length: 15 residues. V was cut by 6 bases and J by 0 bases, with 12 bases left in between. Germline-derived CDR1 and CDR2 are MNHEY and SMNVEV (reference sequence).

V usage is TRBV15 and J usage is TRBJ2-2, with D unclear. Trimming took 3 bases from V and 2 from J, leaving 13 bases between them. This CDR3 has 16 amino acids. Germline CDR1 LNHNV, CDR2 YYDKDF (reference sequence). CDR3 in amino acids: CATSRERAPNTGELFF. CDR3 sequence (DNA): TGTGCCACCAGCAGGGAAAGAGCTCCCAACACCGGGGAGCTGTTTTTT.

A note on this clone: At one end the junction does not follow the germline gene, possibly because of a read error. The CDR3, as DNA: TGCGCCAGCAGCCATGAGACAGGGCGCAGAGATCAACCCCAGCATTTT. It codes for CASSHETGRRDQPQHF. V gene TRBV4-1 combines with J gene TRBJ1-5, with 7 bases matching TRBD1. The CDR3 contains 16 residues. CDR1 is MGHRA, CDR2 YSYEKL, per germline.

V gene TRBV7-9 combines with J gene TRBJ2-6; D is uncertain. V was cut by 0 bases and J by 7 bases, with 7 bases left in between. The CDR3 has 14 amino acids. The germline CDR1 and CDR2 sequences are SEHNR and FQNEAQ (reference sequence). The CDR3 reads CASSLAGVANVLTF. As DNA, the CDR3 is TGTGCCAGCAGCTTAGCAGGCGTAGCCAACGTCCTGACTTTC.

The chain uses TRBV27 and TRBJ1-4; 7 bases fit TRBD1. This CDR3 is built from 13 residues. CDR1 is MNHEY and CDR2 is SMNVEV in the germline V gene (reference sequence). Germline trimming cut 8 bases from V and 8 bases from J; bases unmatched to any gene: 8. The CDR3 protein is CASRTGVDEKLFF. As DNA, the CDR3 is TGTGCCAGCCGTACAGGGGTCGACGAAAAACTGTTTTTT. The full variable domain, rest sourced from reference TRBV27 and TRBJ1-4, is EAQVTQNPRYLITVTGKKLTVTCSQNMNHEYMSWYRQDPGLGLRQIYYSMNVEVTDKGDVPEGYKVSRKEKRNFPLILESPSPNQTSLYFCASRTGVDEKLFFGSGTQLSVL.

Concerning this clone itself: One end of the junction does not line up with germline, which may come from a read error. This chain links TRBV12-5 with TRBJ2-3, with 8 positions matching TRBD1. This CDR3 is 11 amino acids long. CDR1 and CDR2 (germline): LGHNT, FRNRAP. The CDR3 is CASGTGQVLAF. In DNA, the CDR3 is TGTGCTAGTGGAACGGGACAGGTCCTGGCCTTT.

The CDR3 reads CASSGLAGVVYEQFF. The CDR3 region has the DNA TGTGCCAGCAGTGGACTAGCGGGAGTAGTCTATGAGCAGTTCTTC. The V gene is TRBV7-9, the J gene TRBJ2-1; 13 bases map to TRBD2. From germline, CDR1 is SEHNR and CDR2 FQNEAQ (reference sequence). The CDR3 runs to 15 residues. Trimming took 6 bases from V and 8 from J; bases not matched to a gene: 7.

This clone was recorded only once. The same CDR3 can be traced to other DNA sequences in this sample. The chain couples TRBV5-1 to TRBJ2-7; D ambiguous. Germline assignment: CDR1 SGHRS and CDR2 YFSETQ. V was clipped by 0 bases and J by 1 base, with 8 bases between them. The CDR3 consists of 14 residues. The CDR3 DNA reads TGCGCCAGCAGCTTGGGGACGGATTCCTACGAGCAGTACTTC. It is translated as CASSLGTDSYEQYF.

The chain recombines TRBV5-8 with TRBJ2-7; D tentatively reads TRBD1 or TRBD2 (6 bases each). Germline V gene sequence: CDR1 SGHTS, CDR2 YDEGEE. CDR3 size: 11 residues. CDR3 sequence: CASGGPYEQYF. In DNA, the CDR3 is TGTGCTTCCGGGGGCCCCTACGAGCAGTACTTC.

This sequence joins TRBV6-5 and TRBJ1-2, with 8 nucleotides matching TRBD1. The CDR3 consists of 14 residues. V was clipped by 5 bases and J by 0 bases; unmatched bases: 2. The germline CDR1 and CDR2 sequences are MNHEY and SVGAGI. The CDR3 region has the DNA TGTGCCAGCAGTAAGACAGGGGCTAACTATGGCTACACCTTC. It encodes CASSKTGANYGYTF.

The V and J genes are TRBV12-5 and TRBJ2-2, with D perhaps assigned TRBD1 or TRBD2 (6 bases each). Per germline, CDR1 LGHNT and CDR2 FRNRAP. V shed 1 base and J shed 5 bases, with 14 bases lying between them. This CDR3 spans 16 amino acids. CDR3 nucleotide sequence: TGTGCTAGTGGTTTGGGAGGGCAGGGGAGGACCGGGGAGCTGTTTTTT. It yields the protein CASGLGGQGRTGELFF.

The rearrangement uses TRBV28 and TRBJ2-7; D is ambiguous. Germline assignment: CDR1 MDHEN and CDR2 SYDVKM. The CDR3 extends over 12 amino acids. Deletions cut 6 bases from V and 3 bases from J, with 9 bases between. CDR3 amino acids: CASSPSDYEQYF. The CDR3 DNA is TGTGCCAGCAGCCCCTCGGACTACGAGCAGTACTTC.

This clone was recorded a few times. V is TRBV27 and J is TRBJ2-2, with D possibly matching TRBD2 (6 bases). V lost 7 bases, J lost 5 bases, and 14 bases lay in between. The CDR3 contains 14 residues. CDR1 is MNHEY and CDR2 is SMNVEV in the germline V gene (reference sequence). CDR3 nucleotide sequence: TGTGCCAGCATGTTGCTTGGGGGGACCGGGGAGCTGTTTTTT. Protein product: CASMLLGGTGELFF.

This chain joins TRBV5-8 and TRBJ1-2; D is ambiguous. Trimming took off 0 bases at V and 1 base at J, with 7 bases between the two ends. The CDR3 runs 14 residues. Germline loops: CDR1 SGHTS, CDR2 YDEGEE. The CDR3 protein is CASSLVTVNYGYTF. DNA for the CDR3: TGTGCCAGCAGCTTGGTTACAGTTAACTATGGCTACACCTTC.

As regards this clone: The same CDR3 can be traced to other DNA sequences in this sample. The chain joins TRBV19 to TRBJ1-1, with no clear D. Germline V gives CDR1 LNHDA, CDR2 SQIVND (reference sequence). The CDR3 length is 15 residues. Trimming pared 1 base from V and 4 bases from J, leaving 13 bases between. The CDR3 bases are TGTGCCAGTAGTATAGTCCCGGGCGGGAGCACTGAAGCTTTCTTT. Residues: CASSIVPGGSTEAFF.

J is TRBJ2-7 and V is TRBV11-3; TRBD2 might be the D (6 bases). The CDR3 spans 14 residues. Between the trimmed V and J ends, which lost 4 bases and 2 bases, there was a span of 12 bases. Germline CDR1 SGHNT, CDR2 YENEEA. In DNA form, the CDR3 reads TGTGCCAGCAGCTCCCGACTAGAGCCCTACGAGCAGTACTTC. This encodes CASSSRLEPYEQYF.

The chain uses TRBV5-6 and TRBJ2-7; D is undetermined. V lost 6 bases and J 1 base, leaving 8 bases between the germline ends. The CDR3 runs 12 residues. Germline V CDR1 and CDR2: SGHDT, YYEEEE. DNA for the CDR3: TGTGCCAGCAATGGGGATTCCTACGAGCAGTACTTC. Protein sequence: CASNGDSYEQYF.

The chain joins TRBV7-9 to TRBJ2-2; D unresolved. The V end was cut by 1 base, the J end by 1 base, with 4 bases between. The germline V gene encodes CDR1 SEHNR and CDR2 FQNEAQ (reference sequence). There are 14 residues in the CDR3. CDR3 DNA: TGTGCCAGCAGCTTAGTCAAGAACACCGGGGAGCTGTTTTTT. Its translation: CASSLVKNTGELFF. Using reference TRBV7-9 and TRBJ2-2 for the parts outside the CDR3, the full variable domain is DTGVSQNPRHKITKRGQNVTFRCDPISEHNRLYWYRQTLGQGPEFLTYFQNEAQLEKSRLLSDRFSAERPKGSFSTLEIQRTEQGDSAMYLCASSLVKNTGELFFGEGSRLTVL.